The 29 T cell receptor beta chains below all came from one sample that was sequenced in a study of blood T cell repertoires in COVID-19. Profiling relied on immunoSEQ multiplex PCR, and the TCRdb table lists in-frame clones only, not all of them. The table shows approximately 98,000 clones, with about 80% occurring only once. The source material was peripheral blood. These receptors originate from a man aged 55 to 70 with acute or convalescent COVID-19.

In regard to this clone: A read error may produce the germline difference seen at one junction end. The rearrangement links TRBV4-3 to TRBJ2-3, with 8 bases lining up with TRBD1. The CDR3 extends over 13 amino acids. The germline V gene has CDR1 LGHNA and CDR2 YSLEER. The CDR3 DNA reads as TGCGCCAGCAGCCAAGAAGGGACAGGTACGCAGTATTTT. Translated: CASSQEGTGTQYF.

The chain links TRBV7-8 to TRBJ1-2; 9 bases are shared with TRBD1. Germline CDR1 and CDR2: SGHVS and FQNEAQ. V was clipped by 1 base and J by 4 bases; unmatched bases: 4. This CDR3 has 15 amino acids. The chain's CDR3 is CASSLGTGVVYGYTF. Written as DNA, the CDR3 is TGTGCCAGCAGCTTAGGGACAGGGGTGGTCTATGGCTACACCTTC.

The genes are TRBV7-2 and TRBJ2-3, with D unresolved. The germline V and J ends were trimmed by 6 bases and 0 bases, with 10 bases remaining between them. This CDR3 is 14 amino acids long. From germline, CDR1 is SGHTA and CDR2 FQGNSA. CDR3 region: CASSYLTSTDTQYF. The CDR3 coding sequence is TGTGCCAGCAGTTATCTTACTAGCACAGATACGCAGTATTTT.

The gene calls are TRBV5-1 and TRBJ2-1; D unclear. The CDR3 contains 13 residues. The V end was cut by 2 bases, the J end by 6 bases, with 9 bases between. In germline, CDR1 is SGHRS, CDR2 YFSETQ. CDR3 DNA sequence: TGCGCCAGCAGCTTCCGCTACGCCAATGAGCAGTTCTTC. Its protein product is CASSFRYANEQFF.

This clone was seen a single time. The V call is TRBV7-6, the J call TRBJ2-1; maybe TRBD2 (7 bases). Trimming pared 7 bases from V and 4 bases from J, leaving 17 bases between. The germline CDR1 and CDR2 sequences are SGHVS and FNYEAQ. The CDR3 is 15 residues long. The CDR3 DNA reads TGTGCCAGCACACGAGAGGGGGGGGCTTACAATGAGCAGTTCTTC. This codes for CASTREGGAYNEQFF.

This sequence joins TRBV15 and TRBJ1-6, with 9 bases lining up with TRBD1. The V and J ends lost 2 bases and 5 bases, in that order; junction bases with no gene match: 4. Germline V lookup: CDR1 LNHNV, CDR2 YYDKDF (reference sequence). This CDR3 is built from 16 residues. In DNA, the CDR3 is TGTGCCACCAGCAGATCAGGGACAGGGAATAATTCACCCCTCCACTTT. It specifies CATSRSGTGNNSPLHF.

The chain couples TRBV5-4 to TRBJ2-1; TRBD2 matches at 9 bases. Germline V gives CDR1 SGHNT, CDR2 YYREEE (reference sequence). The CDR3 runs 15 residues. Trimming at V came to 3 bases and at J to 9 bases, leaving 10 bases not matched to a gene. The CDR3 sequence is CASSSNSGLAGEQFF. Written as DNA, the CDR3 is TGTGCCAGCAGCTCTAATTCGGGACTAGCAGGTGAGCAGTTCTTC.

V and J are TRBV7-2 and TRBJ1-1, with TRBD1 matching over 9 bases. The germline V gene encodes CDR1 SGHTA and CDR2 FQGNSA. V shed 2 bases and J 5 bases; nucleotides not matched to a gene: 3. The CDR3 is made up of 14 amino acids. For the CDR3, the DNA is TGTGCCAGCAGCTTACTACAGGGGGCGACTGAAGCTTTCTTT. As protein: CASSLLQGATEAFF.

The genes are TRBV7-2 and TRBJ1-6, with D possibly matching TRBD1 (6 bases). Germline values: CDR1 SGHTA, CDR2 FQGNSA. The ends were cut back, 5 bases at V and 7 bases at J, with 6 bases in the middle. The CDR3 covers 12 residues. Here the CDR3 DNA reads TGTGCCAGCAGCGGACAGAATTCACCCCTCCACTTT. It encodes CASSGQNSPLHF.

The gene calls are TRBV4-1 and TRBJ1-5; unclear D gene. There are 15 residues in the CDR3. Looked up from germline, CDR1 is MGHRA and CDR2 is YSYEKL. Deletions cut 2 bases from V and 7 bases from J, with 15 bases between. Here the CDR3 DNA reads TGCGCCAGCAGCCAAATGGAAGGAGACGGGCAGCCCCAGCATTTT. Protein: CASSQMEGDGQPQHF.

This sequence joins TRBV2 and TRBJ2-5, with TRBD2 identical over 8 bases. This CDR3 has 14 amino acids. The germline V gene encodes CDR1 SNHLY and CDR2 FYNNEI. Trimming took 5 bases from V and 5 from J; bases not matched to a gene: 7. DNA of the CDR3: TGTGCCAGCAGTCCCGGGGGGGGCGGGGAGACCCAGTACTTC. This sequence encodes CASSPGGGGETQYF. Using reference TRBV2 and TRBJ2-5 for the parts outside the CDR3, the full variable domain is EPEVTQTPSHQVTQMGQEVILRCVPISNHLYFYWYRQILGQKVEFLVSFYNNEISEKSEIFDDQFSVERPDGSNFTLKIRSTKLEDSAMYFCASSPGGGGETQYFGPGTRLLVL.

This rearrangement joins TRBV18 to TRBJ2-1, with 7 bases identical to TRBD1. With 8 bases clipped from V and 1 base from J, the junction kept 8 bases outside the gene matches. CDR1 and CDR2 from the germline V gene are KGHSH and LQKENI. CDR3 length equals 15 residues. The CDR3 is CASVTGAGSYNEQFF. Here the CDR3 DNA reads TGTGCCAGCGTCACAGGGGCTGGTTCCTACAATGAGCAGTTCTTC.

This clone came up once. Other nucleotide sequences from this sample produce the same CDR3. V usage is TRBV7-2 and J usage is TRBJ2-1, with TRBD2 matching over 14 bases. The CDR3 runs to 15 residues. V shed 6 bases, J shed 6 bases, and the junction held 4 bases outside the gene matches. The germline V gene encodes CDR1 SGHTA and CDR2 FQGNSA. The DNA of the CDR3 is TGTGCCAGCAGTTCAGGACTAGCGGGAGGCAATGAGCAGTTCTTC. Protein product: CASSSGLAGGNEQFF.

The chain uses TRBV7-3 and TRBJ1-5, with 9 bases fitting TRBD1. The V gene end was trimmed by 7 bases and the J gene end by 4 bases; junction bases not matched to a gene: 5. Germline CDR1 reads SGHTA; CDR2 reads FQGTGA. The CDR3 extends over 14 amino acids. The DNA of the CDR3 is TGTGCCAGCAAATCGGACAGGGGAAATCAGCCCCAGCATTTT. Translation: CASKSDRGNQPQHF. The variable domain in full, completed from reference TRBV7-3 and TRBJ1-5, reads GAGVSQTPSNKVTEKGKYVELRCDPISGHTALYWYRQSLGQGPEFLIYFQGTGAADDSGLPNDRFFAVRPEGSVSTLKIQRTERGDSAVYLCASKSDRGNQPQHFGDGTRLSIL.

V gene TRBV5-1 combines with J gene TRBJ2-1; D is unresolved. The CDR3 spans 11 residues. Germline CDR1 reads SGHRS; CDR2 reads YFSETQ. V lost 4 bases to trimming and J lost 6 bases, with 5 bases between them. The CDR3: CASSILNEQFF. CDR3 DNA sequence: TGCGCCAGCAGCATACTCAATGAGCAGTTCTTC.

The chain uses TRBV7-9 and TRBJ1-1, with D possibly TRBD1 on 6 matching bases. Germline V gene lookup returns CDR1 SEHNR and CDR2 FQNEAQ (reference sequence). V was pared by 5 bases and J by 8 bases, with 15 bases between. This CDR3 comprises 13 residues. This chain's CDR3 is CASSATGTGEAFF. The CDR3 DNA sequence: TGTGCCAGCAGCGCGACAGGAACCGGAGAAGCTTTCTTT.

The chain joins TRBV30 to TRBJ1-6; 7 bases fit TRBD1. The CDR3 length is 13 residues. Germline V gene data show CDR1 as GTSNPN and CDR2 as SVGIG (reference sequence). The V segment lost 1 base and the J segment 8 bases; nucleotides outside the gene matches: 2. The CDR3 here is CAWSGQGYSPLHF. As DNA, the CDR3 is TGTGCCTGGAGTGGACAGGGCTATTCACCCCTCCACTTT. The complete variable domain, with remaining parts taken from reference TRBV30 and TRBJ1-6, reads SQTIHQWPATLVQPVGSPLSLECTVEGTSNPNLYWYRQAAGRGLQLLFYSVGIGQISSEVPQNLSASRPQDRQFILSSKKLLLSDSGFYLCAWSGQGYSPLHFGNGTRLTVT.

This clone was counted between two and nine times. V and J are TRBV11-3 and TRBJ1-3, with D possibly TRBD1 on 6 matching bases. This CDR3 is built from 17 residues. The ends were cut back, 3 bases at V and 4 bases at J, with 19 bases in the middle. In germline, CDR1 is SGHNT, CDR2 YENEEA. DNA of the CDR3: TGTGCCAGCAGCTTTCCTCCGACAGGTTCGGGGGGAAACACCATATATTTT. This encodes CASSFPPTGSGGNTIYF.

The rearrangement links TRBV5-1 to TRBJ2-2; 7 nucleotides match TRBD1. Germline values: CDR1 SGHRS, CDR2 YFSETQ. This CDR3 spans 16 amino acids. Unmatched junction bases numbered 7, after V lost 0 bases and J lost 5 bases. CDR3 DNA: TGCGCCAGCAGCTTGGCCGAGACAGGGATGACCGGGGAGCTGTTTTTT. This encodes CASSLAETGMTGELFF.

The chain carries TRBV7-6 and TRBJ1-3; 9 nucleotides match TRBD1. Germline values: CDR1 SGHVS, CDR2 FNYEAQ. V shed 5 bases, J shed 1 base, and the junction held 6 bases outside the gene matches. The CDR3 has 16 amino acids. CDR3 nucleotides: TGTGCCAGCAGCCAGGGACAGGGAGGGTCTGGAAACACCATATATTTT. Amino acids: CASSQGQGGSGNTIYF.

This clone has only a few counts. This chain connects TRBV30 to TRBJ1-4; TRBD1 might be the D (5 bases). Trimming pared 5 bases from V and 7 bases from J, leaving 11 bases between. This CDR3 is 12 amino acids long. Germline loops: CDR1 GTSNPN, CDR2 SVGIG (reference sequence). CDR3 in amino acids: CAWGAMAEKLFF. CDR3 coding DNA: TGTGCCTGGGGGGCAATGGCTGAAAAACTGTTTTTT.

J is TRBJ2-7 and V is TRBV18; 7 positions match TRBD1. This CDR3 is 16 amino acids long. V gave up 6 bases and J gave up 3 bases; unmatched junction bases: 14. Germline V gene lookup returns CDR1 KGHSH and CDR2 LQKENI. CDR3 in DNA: TGTGCCAGCTCTCCCAGGGGGAATCGAATTAACTACGAGCAGTACTTC. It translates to CASSPRGNRINYEQYF.

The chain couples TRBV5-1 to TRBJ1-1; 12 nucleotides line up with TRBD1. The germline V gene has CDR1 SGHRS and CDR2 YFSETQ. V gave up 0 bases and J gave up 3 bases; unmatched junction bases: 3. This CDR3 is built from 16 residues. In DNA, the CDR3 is TGCGCCAGCAGCTTGGCGGGGACAGGGGGCGACACTGAAGCTTTCTTT. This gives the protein CASSLAGTGGDTEAFF.

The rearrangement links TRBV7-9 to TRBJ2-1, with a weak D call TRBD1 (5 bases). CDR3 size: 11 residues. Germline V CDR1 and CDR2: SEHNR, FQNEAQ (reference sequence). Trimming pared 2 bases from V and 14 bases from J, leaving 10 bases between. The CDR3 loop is CASSLSGIEFF. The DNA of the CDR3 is TGTGCCAGCAGCTTATCAGGGATTGAGTTCTTC.

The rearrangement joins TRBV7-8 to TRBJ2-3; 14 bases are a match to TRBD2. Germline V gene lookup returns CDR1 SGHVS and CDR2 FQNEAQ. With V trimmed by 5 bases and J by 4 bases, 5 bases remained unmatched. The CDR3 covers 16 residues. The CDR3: CASSGGTSGGSDTQYF. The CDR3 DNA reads TGTGCCAGCAGCGGAGGGACTAGCGGGGGCTCAGATACGCAGTATTTT.

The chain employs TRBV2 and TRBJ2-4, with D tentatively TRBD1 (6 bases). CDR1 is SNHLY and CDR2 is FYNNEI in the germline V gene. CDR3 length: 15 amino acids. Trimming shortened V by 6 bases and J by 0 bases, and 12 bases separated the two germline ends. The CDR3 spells CASRGTTLAKNIQYF. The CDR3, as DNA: TGTGCCAGCAGAGGGACAACCCTAGCCAAAAACATTCAGTACTTC.

CDR3 bases: TGTGCCAGCACTACTCCGGGACAGGGTAGGAAGAATGAGCAGTTCTTC. Amino acids: CASTTPGQGRKNEQFF. The genes are TRBV27 and TRBJ2-1, with 9 bases identical to TRBD1. This CDR3 has 16 residues. Trimming cost V 7 bases and J 7 bases; bases outside gene matches: 14. The V gene's germline CDR1 is MNHEY and CDR2 SMNVEV (reference sequence).

As DNA, the CDR3 is TGTGCCAGCAGTTACTCGGGCGGACAGGGCCCTCGGCAGTACTTC. The encoded protein is CASSYSGGQGPRQYF. This chain joins TRBV6-5 and TRBJ2-7; TRBD1 matches 8 bases. V was pared by 0 bases and J by 9 bases, with 10 bases of the junction left unmatched. The CDR3 loop spans 15 amino acids. Germline V gene sequence: CDR1 MNHEY, CDR2 SVGAGI.

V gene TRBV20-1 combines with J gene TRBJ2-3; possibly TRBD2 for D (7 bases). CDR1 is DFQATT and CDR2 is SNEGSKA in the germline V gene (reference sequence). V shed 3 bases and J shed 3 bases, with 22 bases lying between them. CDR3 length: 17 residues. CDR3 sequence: CSASRAGAPSSTDTQYF. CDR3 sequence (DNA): TGCAGTGCTAGTCGGGCGGGGGCCCCGTCTTCGACAGATACGCAGTATTTT.